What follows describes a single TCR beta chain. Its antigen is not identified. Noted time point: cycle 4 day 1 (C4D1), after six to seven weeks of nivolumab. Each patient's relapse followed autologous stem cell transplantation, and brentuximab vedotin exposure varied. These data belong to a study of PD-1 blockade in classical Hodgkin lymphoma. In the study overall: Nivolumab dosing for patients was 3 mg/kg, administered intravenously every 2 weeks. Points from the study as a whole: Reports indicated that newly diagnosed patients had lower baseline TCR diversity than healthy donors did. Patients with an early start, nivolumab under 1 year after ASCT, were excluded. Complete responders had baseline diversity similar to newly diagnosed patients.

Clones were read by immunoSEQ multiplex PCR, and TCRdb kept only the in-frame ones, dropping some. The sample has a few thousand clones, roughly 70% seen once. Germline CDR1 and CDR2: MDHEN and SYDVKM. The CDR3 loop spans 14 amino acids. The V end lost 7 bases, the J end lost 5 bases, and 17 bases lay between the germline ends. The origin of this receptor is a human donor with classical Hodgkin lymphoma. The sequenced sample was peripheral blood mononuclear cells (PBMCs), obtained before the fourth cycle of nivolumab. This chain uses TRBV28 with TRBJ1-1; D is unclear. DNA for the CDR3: TGTGCCAGCACGAGACACCCCGCGGGGACTGAAGCTTTCTTT. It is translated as CASTRHPAGTEAFF.